This TCR beta chain stems from a study of Tregs in tolerant kidney transplant recipients. The CDR3 length is 16 residues. V lost 5 bases, J lost 12 bases, and 15 bases stayed unmatched. The germline V gene encodes CDR1 MNHEY and CDR2 SMNVEV (reference sequence). This clone was counted a single time. The method was immunoSEQ multiplex PCR; TCRdb's version includes in-frame clones alone and lacks a portion of them. The data hold tens of thousands of clones, with 95% to 98% observed a single time. Unstimulated regulatory T cells (CD4+CD25+CD127-), CD4+CD25- non-regulatory cells, CD4 and CD8 cells were FACS-sorted from thawed PBMCs.

The material sequenced was Tregs from blood, taken before the transplant. This clonotype was obtained from a human donor who received a combined kidney and bone marrow transplant. The V and J genes are TRBV27 and TRBJ2-1, with 11 bases identical to TRBD2. The CDR3 DNA reads as TGTGCCAGCAGTCAACCAAAGACTAGCGGGGCCGGAGGGCAGTTCTTC. Translating it yields CASSQPKTSGAGGQFF.